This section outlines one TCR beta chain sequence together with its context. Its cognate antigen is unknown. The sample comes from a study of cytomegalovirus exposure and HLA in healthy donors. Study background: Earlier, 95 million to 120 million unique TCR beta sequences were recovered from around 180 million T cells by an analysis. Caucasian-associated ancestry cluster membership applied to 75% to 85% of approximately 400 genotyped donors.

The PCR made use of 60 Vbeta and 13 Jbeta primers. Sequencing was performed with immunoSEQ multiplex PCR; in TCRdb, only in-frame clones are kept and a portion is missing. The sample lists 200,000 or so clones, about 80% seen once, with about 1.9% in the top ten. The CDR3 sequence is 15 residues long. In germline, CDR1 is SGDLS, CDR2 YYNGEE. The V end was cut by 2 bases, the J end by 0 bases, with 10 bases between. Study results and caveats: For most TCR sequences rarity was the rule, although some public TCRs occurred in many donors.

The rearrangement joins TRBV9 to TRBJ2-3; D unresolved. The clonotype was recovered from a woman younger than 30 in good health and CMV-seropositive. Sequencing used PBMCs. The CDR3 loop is CASSVRVASTDTQYF. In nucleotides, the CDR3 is TGTGCCAGCAGCGTCCGTGTGGCTAGCACAGATACGCAGTATTTT.